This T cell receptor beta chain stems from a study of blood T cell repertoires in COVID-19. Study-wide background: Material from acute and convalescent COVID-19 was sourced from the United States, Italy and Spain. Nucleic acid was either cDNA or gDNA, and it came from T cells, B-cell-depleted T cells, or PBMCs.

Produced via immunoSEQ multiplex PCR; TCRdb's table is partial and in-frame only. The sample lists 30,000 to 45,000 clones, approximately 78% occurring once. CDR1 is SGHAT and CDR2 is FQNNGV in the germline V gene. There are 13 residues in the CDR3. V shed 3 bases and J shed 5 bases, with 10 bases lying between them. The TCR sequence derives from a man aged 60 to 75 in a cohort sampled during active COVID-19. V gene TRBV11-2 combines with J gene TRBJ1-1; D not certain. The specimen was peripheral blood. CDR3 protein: CASSFGERTEAFF. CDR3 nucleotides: TGTGCCAGCAGCTTCGGAGAAAGGACTGAAGCTTTCTTT.